This TCR beta chain came from a study of shared clonotypes between healthy human individuals. Study outcomes and limitations: Across subsets, estimated richness was generally greater for naive than for memory populations.

The CDR3 runs 17 residues. The V end was cut by 10 bases, the J end by 6 bases, with 27 bases between. The V gene's germline CDR1 is MNHEY and CDR2 SMNVEV (reference sequence). Recent acute infections and vaccinations were absent in the healthy HIV-negative adult donors. The split of CD4+ cells yielded CD45RA+ naive and CD45RA-negative memory subsets. Repertoires were generated with immunoSEQ multiplex PCR, while TCRdb's copy carries only in-frame clones and drops some. There are some 630,000 clones in the sample; 72% occur only once, and approximately 1.8% lies in the top ten. A note on this clone: Its antigen is unknown.

The origin of this receptor is a young woman in good health. The rearrangement links TRBV27 to TRBJ2-2; TRBD1 or TRBD2 may be the D gene (5 bases each). Sequences were obtained from memory CD4+ T cells sorted from blood. Subset meaning: CD45RA-negative fraction. As DNA, the CDR3 is TGTGCCATACGTGCCGGGACCTTGGAATCTATTCCCGGGGAGCTGTTTTTT. This gives the protein CAIRAGTLESIPGELFF.